The clone carrying this T cell receptor beta chain was picked up a small number of times. One entry per CDR3 protein results from TCRdb running MiXCR on the 5' RACE reads. The sample has 470,000 or so distinct CDR3 sequences; 20% to 25% are singletons. The data were taken from a study of identical twins. The CDR3 length is 16 residues. V dropped 2 bases and J dropped 2; count of bases not matched to a gene: 2. Germline-derived CDR1 and CDR2 are WNHNN and SYGVQD (reference sequence). This same sample was also taken into another study, of T cells expressing NK-cell markers.

The chain uses TRBV10-1 and TRBJ2-3; 12 bases align to TRBD2. The source of this sequence is a woman in her late teens or twenties in good health. The sequenced material came from CD4+ T cells sorted from blood. The CDR3 DNA follows: TGCGCCAGCAGTGAGCTAGCGGGAGGGATCACAGATACGCAGTATTTT. Translating gives CASSELAGGITDTQYF.